This T cell receptor (beta chain) is from a study of identical twins. Findings of the study overall: Carriage of fewer insertions was seen in abundant cord blood beta clonotypes, whereas memory repertoires showed none.

TCRdb fed the 5' RACE reads into MiXCR, producing one record per CDR3 protein. The sample includes about 240,000 distinct CDR3 sequences, 10% of them seen just once. This clonotype turned up a few times. Its target is not known. With no exceptions, donors were healthy Caucasians. This clonotype was sampled from a man aged 45-60 years in good health. Sample: memory T cells sorted from blood.

CDR3: CASIKDLNSYEQYF. CDR3 nucleotide sequence: TGTGCCAGCATCAAAGACTTGAACTCCTACGAGCAGTACTTC. The V gene is TRBV6-2 or TRBV6-3, the J gene TRBJ2-7; D gene uncertain. Germline V gives CDR1 MNHEY, CDR2 SVGEGT. The CDR3 spans 14 residues. Trimming took 7 bases from V and 0 from J, leaving 13 bases between them.